The rows below give T cell receptor beta chains drawn from one sample of a study of blood T cell repertoires in COVID-19. The data were produced by immunoSEQ multiplex PCR, yet TCRdb's version contains in-frame clones alone and is incomplete. The repertoire includes roughly 330,000 clones, over 75% of them detected once, and approximately 5% sits in the top ten. The sequenced material came from PBMCs or T cells enriched from blood (not recorded which). The receptor set was obtained from a woman aged 25-40 years who had recovered from COVID-19. Each CDR3 is given with its conserved first and last residue. A D gene is named only where the DNA matches it firmly. Size tells how often a clone was seen (once, few, many) or the class of an expanded clone, and some rows leave it out.

v_gene	j_gene	d_gene	abundance	CDR3aa	CDR3nt
TRBV27	TRBJ1-1	.	once	CASTIDSPQNTEAFF	TGTGCCAGCACCATAGACTCACCCCAGAACACTGAAGCTTTCTTT
TRBV7-9	TRBJ2-4	.	.	CASSLDFGSLAKNIQYF	TGTGCCAGCAGCTTAGATTTTGGCTCCTTAGCCAAAAACATTCAGTACTTC
TRBV4-1	TRBJ1-1	.	.	CASSQDIGDTEAFF	TGCGCCAGCAGCCAAGATATCGGGGACACTGAAGCTTTCTTT
TRBV10-3	TRBJ1-1	.	.	CAISDTQGKWGAFF	TGTGCCATCAGTGATACCCAGGGTAAATGGGGAGCTTTCTTT
TRBV24-1	TRBJ2-7	.	.	CATSGGYYEQYF	TGTGCCACCAGTGGGGGCTACTACGAGCAGTACTTC
TRBV5-4	TRBJ2-3	.	.	CASSLGGGMVGDTQYF	TGTGCCAGCAGCTTGGGAGGAGGAATGGTCGGAGATACGCAGTATTTT
TRBV11-3	TRBJ2-1	.	.	CASSLGGGRAGNEQFF	TGTGCCAGCAGCTTAGGAGGCGGGCGGGCCGGTAATGAGCAGTTCTTC
TRBV27	TRBJ2-7	TRBD2	.	CASSPGTRSSYEQYF	TGTGCCAGCAGTCCTGGGACTAGGAGCTCCTACGAGCAGTACTTC
TRBV19	TRBJ1-3	.	many	CASGQDSGNTIYF	TGTGCCAGTGGCCAGGATTCTGGAAACACCATATATTTT
TRBV3-1/TRBV3-2	TRBJ1-6	.	.	CASSQGYRESPLHF	TGTGCCAGCAGCCAAGGGTACAGGGAGTCACCCCTCCACTTT
TRBV2	TRBJ1-1	.	once	CASSIDGGLVGAFF	TGTGCCAGCTCCATCGACGGAGGTCTCGTGGGAGCTTTCTTT
TRBV7-2	TRBJ2-7	.	once	CASSLEARGVYEQYF	TGTGCCAGCAGCTTAGAGGCCAGGGGGGTATACGAGCAGTACTTC
TRBV27	TRBJ1-4	.	.	CASSFDRTNEKLFF	TGTGCCAGCAGTTTCGACAGGACTAATGAAAAACTGTTTTTT
TRBV19	TRBJ2-2	.	.	CASSISTENTGELFF	TGTGCCAGTAGTATCTCGACAGAGAACACCGGGGAGCTGTTTTTT
TRBV7-3	TRBJ2-1	.	.	CASSFSGTYNEQFF	TGTGCCAGCAGCTTCTCCGGGACATACAATGAGCAGTTCTTC
TRBV6-2/TRBV6-3	TRBJ2-3	TRBD1	.	CASSYTPGTGKSLSTDTQYF	TGTGCCAGCAGTTACACACCCGGGACAGGGAAATCCTTATCCACAGATACGCAGTATTTT
TRBV4-1	TRBJ2-1	.	.	CATLNEQFF	TGCGCCACCCTTAATGAGCAGTTCTTC
TRBV3-1/TRBV3-2	TRBJ1-2	.	.	CASSPIQGVSYGYTF	TGTGCCAGCAGCCCGATACAGGGAGTAAGCTATGGCTACACCTTC
TRBV30	TRBJ2-2	.	.	CAWSRLGTHANTGELFF	TGTGCCTGGAGCCGGCTTGGGACACACGCGAACACCGGGGAGCTGTTTTTT
TRBV25-1	TRBJ1-1	.	.	CASSDLGGTTEAFF	TGTGCCAGCAGTGATTTAGGGGGTACCACTGAAGCTTTCTTT
TRBV6-5	TRBJ1-6	.	.	CASRRGGLGSPLHF	TGTGCCAGCAGGAGGGGGGGATTAGGTTCACCCCTCCACTTT
TRBV28	TRBJ2-5	.	.	CASSYGVGGVETQYF	TGTGCCAGCAGTTACGGGGTAGGGGGGGTAGAGACCCAGTACTTC